Reported below is one T cell receptor (beta chain). Its target is not known. The data belong to a study of identical twins. Notes on the study in general: An excess of low generation probability was shown by twin-shared out-of-frame alpha sequences. Twins' surplus sharing was weaker for beta out-of-frame sequences. Within cord blood, abundant beta clonotypes carried fewer insertions, but memory repertoires showed no such trend.

Template switching introduced a universal primer site, and the cDNA bore unique molecular identifiers. TCRdb called the 5' RACE reads again in MiXCR, with one record for every CDR3 protein. Among around 1.7 million distinct CDR3 sequences listed, roughly a third were seen once. Sequencing used cord blood. This sequence was found in a newborn girl in good health.

CDR3 loop: CSADASNRGYGYTF. The CDR3 DNA reads as TGCAGTGCTGATGCCTCCAATCGGGGCTATGGCTACACCTTC. The J gene is TRBJ1-2, the V gene TRBV20-1; D gene unclear. The V gene lost 5 bases and the J gene lost 4 bases, with 17 bases spanning the gap. The germline gives CDR1 DFQATT, CDR2 SNEGSKA (reference sequence). The CDR3 loop spans 14 amino acids.